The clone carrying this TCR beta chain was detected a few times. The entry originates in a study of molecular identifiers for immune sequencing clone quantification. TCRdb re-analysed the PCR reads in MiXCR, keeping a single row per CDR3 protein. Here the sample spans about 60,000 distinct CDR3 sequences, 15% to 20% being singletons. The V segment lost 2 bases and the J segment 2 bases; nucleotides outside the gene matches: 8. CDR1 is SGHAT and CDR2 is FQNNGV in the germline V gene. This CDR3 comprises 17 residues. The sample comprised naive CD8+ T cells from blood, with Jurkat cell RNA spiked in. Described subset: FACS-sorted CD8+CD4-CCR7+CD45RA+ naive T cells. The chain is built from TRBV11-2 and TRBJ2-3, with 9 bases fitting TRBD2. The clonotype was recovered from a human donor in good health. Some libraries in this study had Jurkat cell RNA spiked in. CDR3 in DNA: TGTGCCAGCAGCTTACCTGTTGCGGGAGGGGACACAGATACGCAGTATTTT. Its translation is CASSLPVAGGDTDTQYF.